This is a list of T cell receptor beta chains from one sample in a study of naive and memory T cell subsets. TCRdb re-called the UMI-ligation and nested PCR reads with MiXCR, one entry per CDR3 protein. The repertoire has around 40,000 distinct CDR3 sequences, about an eighth of them found once; the top ten carry 20% to 25%. The sample taken for sequencing was effector memory CD4+ T cells from blood. The origin of the receptors is a human donor in good health. Each CDR3 is given with its conserved first and last residue. The D gene is left open where the match is weak. Expanded clones get a size class; other rows say once, few or many, or leave the size out.

>TRBV6-5|TRBJ2-2|TRBD1|.
TGTGCCAGCGAACCCGGGACAGGGAGACTGAACACCGGGGAGCTGTTTTTT
CASEPGTGRLNTGELFF
>TRBV20-1|TRBJ1-5|.|.
TGCAGTGCTAGAGTAGGGGGAAGGGGCAATCAGCCCCAGCATTTT
CSARVGGRGNQPQHF
>TRBV4-2|TRBJ1-2|.|few
TGTGCCAGCAGCCAAGACAGGATCCCAGACTACACCTTC
CASSQDRIPDYTF
>TRBV14|TRBJ2-1|TRBD2|.
TGTGCCAGCAGCCGCAGGGGACTAGCGGGCCCTACCTACAATGAGCAGTTCTTC
CASSRRGLAGPTYNEQFF
>TRBV20-1|TRBJ2-7|.|many
TGCAGTGCTAGAGCCCCCAGGTTAGCGGCTTCCTACGAGCAGTACTTC
CSARAPRLAASYEQYF
>TRBV6-5|TRBJ2-1|TRBD1|many
TGTGCCAGCATAGCCGGGACAGGGGCCGCCTACAATGAGCAGTTCTTC
CASIAGTGAAYNEQFF
>TRBV29-1|TRBJ2-2|.|.
TGCAGCGTTTCGGGGAGGGACAGGAGTACCGGGGAGCTGTTTTTT
CSVSGRDRSTGELFF
>TRBV14|TRBJ2-1|.|many
TGTGCCAGCAGCCAGCAACAGCTCGGTGAGCAGTTCTTC
CASSQQQLGEQFF
>TRBV21-1|TRBJ2-7|.|few
TGTGCCAGCAGCAAAGATCGTGGCTCTAGCTACGAGCAGTACTTC
CASSKDRGSSYEQYF
>TRBV6-6|TRBJ2-5|TRBD2|medium-sized
TGTGCCAGCAGTTATGCGGGAGGGGGGGAGACCCAGTACTTC
CASSYAGGGETQYF
>TRBV5-6|TRBJ1-5|.|few
TGTGCCAGCAGCGGAGGAAGTGGGGGGAAAAATCAGCGCCAGCATTTT
CASSGGSGGKNQRQHF
>TRBV12-3/TRBV12-4|TRBJ1-2|.|.
TGTGCCAGCCAACCGGGAGCCAGCATTTATGGCTACACCTTC
CASQPGASIYGYTF
>TRBV9|TRBJ1-3|.|.
TGTGCCAGCAGCGTACTGCCCAGCTCTGGAAACACCATATATTTT
CASSVLPSSGNTIYF
>TRBV5-4|TRBJ2-2|TRBD1|.
TGTGCCAGCAGCCTGTGGGGACAGGGCAGAACCGGGGAGCTGTTTTTT
CASSLWGQGRTGELFF
>TRBV19|TRBJ2-2|.|many
TGTGCCAGTAGTATAACGGGAGCCGGGGAGCTGTTTTTT
CASSITGAGELFF
>TRBV3-1|TRBJ1-1|.|.
TGTGCCAGCAGCCACAATGACAGGACCACTGAAGCTTTCTTT
CASSHNDRTTEAFF
>TRBV12-3/TRBV12-4|TRBJ1-4|TRBD1|few
TGTGCCAGCAGTATTCGACAGGGAGGGGAAAAACTGTTTTTT
CASSIRQGGEKLFF
>TRBV9|TRBJ2-1|TRBD2|few
TGTGCCAGCAGCGTAACCACTTCTAGCGGGAGGGCTAATGAGCAGTTCTTC
CASSVTTSSGRANEQFF
>TRBV30|TRBJ1-1|.|few
TGTGCCTGGAGTGTACTTGGGCTTGTGGACACTGAAGCTTTCTTT
CAWSVLGLVDTEAFF
>TRBV5-1|TRBJ1-5|.|.
TGCGCCAGCAGCCCTCAGGGGCAAAGTCAGCCCCAGCATTTT
CASSPQGQSQPQHF
>TRBV6-1|TRBJ2-1|.|few
TGTGCCAGCAGTCCCGCTTATTTGAGGGGGGATGAGCAGTTCTTC
CASSPAYLRGDEQFF
>TRBV5-1|TRBJ1-1|.|.
TGCGCCAGCAGCTCCAGGGCGGGTGACACTGAAGCTTTCTTT
CASSSRAGDTEAFF
>TRBV5-1|TRBJ2-3|TRBD2|.
TGCGCCAGCAGCTCACTTGGCGGGAGAGATACGCAGTATTTT
CASSSLGGRDTQYF
>TRBV5-1|TRBJ2-3|.|.
TGCGCCAGCAGTAATCCGAGCACAGATACGCAGTATTTT
CASSNPSTDTQYF
>TRBV27|TRBJ2-5|TRBD2|few
TGTGCCAGCAGTTTTAATGGACTAGCGGCGGAGACCCAGTACTTC
CASSFNGLAAETQYF
>TRBV12-3/TRBV12-4|TRBJ2-7|.|.
TGTGCCAGCAGGCCAGGCTCAACCTACGAGCAGTACTTC
CASRPGSTYEQYF
>TRBV18|TRBJ1-2|.|few
TGTGCCAGCTCACCAGGAAACGATGGCTACACCTTC
CASSPGNDGYTF
>TRBV20-1|TRBJ2-3|TRBD2|.
TGCAGTGCTAGGAGGGGACTACTCACAGATACGCAGTATTTT
CSARRGLLTDTQYF
>TRBV12-3/TRBV12-4|TRBJ2-7|TRBD1|.
TGTGCCAGCAGTTTGAGCCACGGGACAGGGGGCTACGAGCAGTACTTC
CASSLSHGTGGYEQYF
>TRBV7-2|TRBJ2-7|TRBD1|.
TGTGCCAGCAGCTTTGTGGCGGGACAGGGTACTTACGAGCAGTACTTC
CASSFVAGQGTYEQYF
>TRBV28|TRBJ2-1|.|many
TGTGCCAGCAGGGGGAGCAAGCCTTACAATGAGCAGTTCTTC
CASRGSKPYNEQFF
>TRBV4-2|TRBJ2-3|.|few
TGTGCCAGCAGCCCCCGGACGGGGCTTAGCACAGATACGCAGTATTTT
CASSPRTGLSTDTQYF
>TRBV2|TRBJ2-3|TRBD1|many
TGTGCCAATGACAGGGGAAGGGGCACAGATACGCAGTATTTT
CANDRGRGTDTQYF
>TRBV5-1|TRBJ2-1|.|few
TGCGCCAGCAGCTTGGGAGAGAGCTCCTACAATGAGCAGTTCTTC
CASSLGESSYNEQFF
>TRBV10-1|TRBJ2-7|TRBD2|few
TGCGCCAGCAGGGCGGGAGAAGGTGCCTACGAGCAGTACTTC
CASRAGEGAYEQYF
>TRBV7-9|TRBJ1-3|.|.
TGTGCCAGCAGCTTAGCGTTAGGCGCATCTGGAAACACCATATATTTT
CASSLALGASGNTIYF
>TRBV19|TRBJ2-1|.|few
TGTGCCAGTAGTACACAGGAGCGCTCCTACAATGAGCAGTTCTTC
CASSTQERSYNEQFF
>TRBV9|TRBJ2-5|TRBD2|many
TGTGCCAGCAGCGTAGGGGCGACTAGCGGGACGCAAGAGACCCAGTACTTC
CASSVGATSGTQETQYF